This T cell receptor beta chain was retrieved from a study of shared clonotypes between healthy human individuals. General study findings and limits: Genetic and exposure-history diversity was limited by the small donor number. The generation probabilities recorded for non-shared clonotypes fell below those of clonotypes shared by all four donors.

Trimming stripped 0 bases from V and 1 base from J, with 7 bases between. Germline-derived CDR1 and CDR2 are SGDLS and YYNGEE. This CDR3 contains 14 residues. In the original workflow: As immunoSEQ supplied junction-only sequences (without quality scores), filtering differed. The table came from immunoSEQ multiplex PCR; TCRdb's copy has only in-frame clones and leaves some out. The DNA was the basis for D and trimming; V, J and clone size are from that table. The sample yields nearly 600,000 clones, roughly 95% seen once. Naivety among CD8 cells was defined by CD45RO negativity and positive CCR7 selection, thereby excluding terminally differentiated effector memory CD45RA+ cells. Caucasian adults living in Nashville, Tennessee, provided all samples. This clone was found a few times. Its specificity is unknown.

The source is a woman in her twenties or thirties in good health. The sequencing sample was made of naive CD8+ T cells sorted from blood. The chain uses TRBV9 and TRBJ1-1; D is undetermined. This CDR3 is CASSVGWTNTEAFF. The CDR3 DNA follows: TGTGCCAGCAGCGTAGGGTGGACGAACACTGAAGCTTTCTTT.